This T cell receptor (beta chain) was identified during a study of human T cells and chemical hapten exposure. At the level of the study: Patients, largely female, had alopecia areata, totalis or universalis.

This clonotype was seen ten or more times. The antigen remains undetermined. TCRdb re-called the RACE reads through MiXCR, storing one row per CDR3 protein. The sample records 50,000 to 65,000 distinct CDR3 sequences, about 9.4% being singletons. Indicated time point: pre-sensitization, week 0. Treatment meaning: therapeutic diphenylcyclopropenone sensitization with weekly scalp DPC. Sequencing started from total RNA isolated from unfractionated whole blood. Findings and caveats of the study: The study found that DPC sensitization did not change TCRs above 1 in 1000 frequency.

Germline CDR1 is MNHEY and CDR2 is SVGAGI. Trimming cost V 5 bases and J 0 bases, with 9 bases left between them. The CDR3 sequence is 14 residues long. The sequenced sample was whole blood, obtained in connection with sensitization to the hapten diphenylcyclopropenone (DPC). This chain uses TRBV6-5 with TRBJ2-3; the D gene is possibly TRBD1 (6 bases). The receptor was isolated from a woman aged 40 to 55 with alopecia areata. Some clones in this sample may be carry-over from other donors' samples. CDR3 residues: CASSVTGSTDTQYF. The DNA for the CDR3 is TGTGCCAGCAGTGTGACAGGAAGCACAGATACGCAGTATTTT.